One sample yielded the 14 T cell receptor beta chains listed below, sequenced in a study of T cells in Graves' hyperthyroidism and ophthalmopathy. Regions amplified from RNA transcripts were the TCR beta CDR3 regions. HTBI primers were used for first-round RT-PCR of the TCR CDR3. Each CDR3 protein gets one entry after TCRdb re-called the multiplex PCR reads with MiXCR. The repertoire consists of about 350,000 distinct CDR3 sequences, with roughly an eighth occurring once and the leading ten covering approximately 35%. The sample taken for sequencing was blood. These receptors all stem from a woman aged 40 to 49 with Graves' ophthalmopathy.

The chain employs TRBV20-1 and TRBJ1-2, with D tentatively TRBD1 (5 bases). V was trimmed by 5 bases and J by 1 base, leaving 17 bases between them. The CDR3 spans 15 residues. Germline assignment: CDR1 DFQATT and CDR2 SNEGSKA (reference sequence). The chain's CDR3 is CSAEQLKTVNYGYTF. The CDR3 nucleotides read TGCAGTGCTGAACAACTGAAGACAGTTAACTATGGCTACACCTTC.

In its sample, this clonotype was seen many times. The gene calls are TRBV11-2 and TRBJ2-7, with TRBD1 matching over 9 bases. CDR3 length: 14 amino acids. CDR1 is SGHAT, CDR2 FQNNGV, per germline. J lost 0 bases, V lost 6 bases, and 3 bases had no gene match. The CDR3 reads CASRDRGTSYEQYF. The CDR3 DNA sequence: TGTGCCAGCAGGGACAGGGGAACCTCCTACGAGCAGTACTTC. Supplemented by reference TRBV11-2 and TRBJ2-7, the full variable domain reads EAGVAQSPRYKIIEKRQSVAFWCNPISGHATLYWYQQILGQGPKLLIQFQNNGVVDDSQLPKDRFSAERLKGVDSTLKIQPAKLEDSAVYLCASRDRGTSYEQYFGPGTRLTVT.

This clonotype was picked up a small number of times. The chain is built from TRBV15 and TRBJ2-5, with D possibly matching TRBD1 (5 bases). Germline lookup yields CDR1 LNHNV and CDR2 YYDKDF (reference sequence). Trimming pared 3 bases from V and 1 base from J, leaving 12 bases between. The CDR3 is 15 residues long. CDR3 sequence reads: CATSSLTVLQETQYF. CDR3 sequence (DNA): TGTGCCACCAGCAGCTTGACAGTTCTCCAAGAGACCCAGTACTTC.

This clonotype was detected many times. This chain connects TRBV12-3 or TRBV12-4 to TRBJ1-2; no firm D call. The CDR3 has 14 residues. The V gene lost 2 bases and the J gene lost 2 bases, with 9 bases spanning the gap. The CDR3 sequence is CASSLYRENYGYTF. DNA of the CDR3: TGTGCCAGCAGTTTATACCGGGAGAACTATGGCTACACCTTC.

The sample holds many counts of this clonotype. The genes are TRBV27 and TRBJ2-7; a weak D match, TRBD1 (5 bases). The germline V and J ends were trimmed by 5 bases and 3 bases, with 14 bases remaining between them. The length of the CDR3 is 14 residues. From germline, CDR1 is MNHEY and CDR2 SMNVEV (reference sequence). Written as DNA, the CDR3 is TGTGCCAGCAGTCCTTCTGGGGCCCACTACGAGCAGTACTTC. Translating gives CASSPSGAHYEQYF.

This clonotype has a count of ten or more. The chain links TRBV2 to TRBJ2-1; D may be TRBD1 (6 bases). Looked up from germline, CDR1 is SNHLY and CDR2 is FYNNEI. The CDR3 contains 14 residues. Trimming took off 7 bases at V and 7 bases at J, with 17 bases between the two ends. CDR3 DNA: TGTGCCAGCACCCGTCTCAGGACAGAGAATGAGCAGTTCTTC. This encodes CASTRLRTENEQFF. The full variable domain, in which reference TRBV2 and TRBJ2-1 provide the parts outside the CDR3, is EPEVTQTPSHQVTQMGQEVILRCVPISNHLYFYWYRQILGQKVEFLVSFYNNEISEKSEIFDDQFSVERPDGSNFTLKIRSTKLEDSAMYFCASTRLRTENEQFFGPGTRLTVL.

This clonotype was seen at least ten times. The CDR3 is CASSFIWASSGEHTQYF. CDR3 bases: TGTGCCAGCAGCTTTATTTGGGCCTCTAGCGGGGAGCATACGCAGTATTTT. The V and J genes are TRBV7-8 and TRBJ2-3; 9 positions agree with TRBD2. After removal of 3 bases from V and 7 bases from J, the junction contained 14 bases not matched to a gene. Germline lookup yields CDR1 SGHVS and CDR2 FQNEAQ. The CDR3 covers 17 residues. The variable domain in full, with the rest retrieved from reference TRBV7-8 and TRBJ2-3, is GAGVSQSPRYKVAKRGQDVALRCDPISGHVSLFWYQQALGQGPEFLTYFQNEAQLDKSGLPSDRFFAERPEGSVSTLKIQRTQQEDSAVYLCASSFIWASSGEHTQYFGPGTRLTVL.

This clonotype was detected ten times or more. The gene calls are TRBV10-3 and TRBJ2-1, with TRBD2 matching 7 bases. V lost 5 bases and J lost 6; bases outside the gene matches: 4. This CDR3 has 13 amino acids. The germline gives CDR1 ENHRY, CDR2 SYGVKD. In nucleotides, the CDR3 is TGTGCCATCAGTTCGGGAGGTGGCAATGAGCAGTTCTTC. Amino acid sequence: CAISSGGGNEQFF.

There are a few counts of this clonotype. This CDR3 reads CSARKAGSLSEAFF. As DNA, the CDR3 is TGCAGTGCTAGAAAAGCCGGGTCCCTCTCTGAAGCTTTCTTT. The chain joins TRBV20-1 to TRBJ1-1; D remains unclear. CDR1 is DFQATT and CDR2 is SNEGSKA in the germline V gene (reference sequence). Trimming took off 2 bases at V and 6 bases at J, with 16 bases between the two ends. The CDR3 contains 14 residues.

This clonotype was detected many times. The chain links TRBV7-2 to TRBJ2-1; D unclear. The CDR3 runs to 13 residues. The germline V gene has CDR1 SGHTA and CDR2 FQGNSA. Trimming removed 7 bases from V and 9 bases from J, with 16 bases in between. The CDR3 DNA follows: TGTGCCAGCAAGGGTCGGGTCCCAGGTGAGCAGTTCTTC. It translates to CASKGRVPGEQFF.

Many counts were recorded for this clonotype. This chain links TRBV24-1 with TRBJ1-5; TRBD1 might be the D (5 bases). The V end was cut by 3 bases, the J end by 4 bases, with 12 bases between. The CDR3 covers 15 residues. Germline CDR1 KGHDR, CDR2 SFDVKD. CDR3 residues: CATSDGQGLNQPQHF. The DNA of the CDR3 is TGTGCCACCAGTGATGGTCAGGGCTTAAATCAGCCCCAGCATTTT.

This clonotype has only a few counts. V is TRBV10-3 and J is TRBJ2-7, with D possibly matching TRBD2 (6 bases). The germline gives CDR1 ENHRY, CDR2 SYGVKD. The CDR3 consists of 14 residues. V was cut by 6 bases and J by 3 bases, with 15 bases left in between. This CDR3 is CAIRDTAGNYEQYF. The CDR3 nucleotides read TGTGCCATCAGGGATACGGCGGGGAACTACGAGCAGTACTTC.

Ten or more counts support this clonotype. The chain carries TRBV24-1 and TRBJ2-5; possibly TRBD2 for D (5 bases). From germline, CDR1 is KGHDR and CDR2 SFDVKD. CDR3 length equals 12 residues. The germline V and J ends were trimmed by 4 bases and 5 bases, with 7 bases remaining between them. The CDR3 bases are TGTGCCACCAGTGACCCGGGGGAGACCCAGTACTTC. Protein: CATSDPGETQYF.

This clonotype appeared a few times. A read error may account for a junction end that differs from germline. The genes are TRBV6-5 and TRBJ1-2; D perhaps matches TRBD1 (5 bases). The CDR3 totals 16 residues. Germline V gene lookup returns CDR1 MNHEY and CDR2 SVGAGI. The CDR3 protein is CASSYSIGGAGYGCTF. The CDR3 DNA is TGTGCCAGCAGTTACTCTATTGGGGGTGCGGGCTATGGCTGCACCTTC.